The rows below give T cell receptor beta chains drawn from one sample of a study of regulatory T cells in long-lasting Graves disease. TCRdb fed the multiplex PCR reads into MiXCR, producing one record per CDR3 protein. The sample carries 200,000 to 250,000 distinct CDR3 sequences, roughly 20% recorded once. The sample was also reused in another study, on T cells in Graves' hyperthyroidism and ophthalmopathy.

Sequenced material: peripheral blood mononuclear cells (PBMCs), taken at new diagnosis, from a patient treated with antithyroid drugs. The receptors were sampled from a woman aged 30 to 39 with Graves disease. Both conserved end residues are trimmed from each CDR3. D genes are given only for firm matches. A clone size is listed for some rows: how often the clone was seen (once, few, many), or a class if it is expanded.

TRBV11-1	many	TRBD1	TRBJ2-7	ASSSIRQGLYEQY
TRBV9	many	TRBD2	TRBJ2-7	ASSGSGINEQY
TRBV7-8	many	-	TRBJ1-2	ASSLEREDYGYT
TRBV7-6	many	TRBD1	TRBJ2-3	ASSLATGGIDTQY
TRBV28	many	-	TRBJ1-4	ASSLPLAKLF
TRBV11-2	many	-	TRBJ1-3	ASSEGTGPSGNTIY
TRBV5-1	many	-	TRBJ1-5	ASSLGDAYNQPQH
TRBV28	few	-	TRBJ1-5	ASSVETGGQPQH
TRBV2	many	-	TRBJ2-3	ASRRQADTQY
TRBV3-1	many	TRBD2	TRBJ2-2	ASSQGGVLGLAGVNTGELF
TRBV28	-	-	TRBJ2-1	ASSYPPHNYNEQF
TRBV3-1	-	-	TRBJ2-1	ASSEQGFSYNEQF
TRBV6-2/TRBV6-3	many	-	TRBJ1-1	ASSSNRASGEAF
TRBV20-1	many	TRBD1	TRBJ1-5	SVGQGRHHSNQPQH
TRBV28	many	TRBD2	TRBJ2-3	ASSRDYTDTQY
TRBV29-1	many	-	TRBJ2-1	SVEGLSENYNEQF
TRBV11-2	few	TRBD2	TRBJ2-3	ASSLGLAGGGDTQY
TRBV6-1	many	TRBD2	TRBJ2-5	ASSPGLPKRRETQY
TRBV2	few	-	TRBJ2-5	ASSDRGTSNQETQY
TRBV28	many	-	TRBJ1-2	ASLEGPYGYT
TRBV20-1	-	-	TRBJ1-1	SALGYTEAF
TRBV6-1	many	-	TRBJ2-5	ASSGGLLYQETQY
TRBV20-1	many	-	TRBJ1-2	SANRGQGLGGGYT
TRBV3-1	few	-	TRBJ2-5	ASSQVGWAQETQY
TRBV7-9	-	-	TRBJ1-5	ATNAPGGSSNQPQH
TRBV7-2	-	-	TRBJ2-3	ASSQRKFTDTQY
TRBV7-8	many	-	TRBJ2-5	ASSLRDSPNQETQY
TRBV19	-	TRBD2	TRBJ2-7	ASSIDWETSGSLDEQY
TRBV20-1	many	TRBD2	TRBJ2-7	SAGGLAGGGEQY
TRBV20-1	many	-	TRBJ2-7	SARGPNAGRVGDEQY
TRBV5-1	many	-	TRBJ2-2	ASTRDKTNTGELF
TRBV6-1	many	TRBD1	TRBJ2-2	ASSRDRANTGELF
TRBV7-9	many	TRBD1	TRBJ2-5	ASSPPTGGETQY
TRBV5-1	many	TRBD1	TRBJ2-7	ASRRGQGWYEQY
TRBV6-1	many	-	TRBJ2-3	ASSPDSYTDTQY
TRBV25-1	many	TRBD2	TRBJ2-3	ASSDPGTSVTDTQY
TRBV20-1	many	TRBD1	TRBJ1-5	SAAGQINQPQH
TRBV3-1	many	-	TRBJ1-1	ASSPIRGPGTEAF
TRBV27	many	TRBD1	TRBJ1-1	ASSLLEGTGVTEAF
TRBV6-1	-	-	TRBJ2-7	ASSLPRTVKAYEQY
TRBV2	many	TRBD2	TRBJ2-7	ASREGLASYEQY
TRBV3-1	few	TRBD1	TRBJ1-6	ASLTGGNSPLH
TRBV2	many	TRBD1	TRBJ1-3	ASIAGQGLSGNTIY
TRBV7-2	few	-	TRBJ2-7	ASSLSPPREQY
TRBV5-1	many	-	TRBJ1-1	ASSPGFHEDTEAF
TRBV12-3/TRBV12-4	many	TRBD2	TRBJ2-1	ASSLGLAGGNEQF
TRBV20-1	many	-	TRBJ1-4	SLLVATNEKLF
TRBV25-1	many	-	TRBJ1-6	ASSESAGASNSPLH
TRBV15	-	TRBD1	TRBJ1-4	ATSSPGTGAMRANEKLF
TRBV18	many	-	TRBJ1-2	ASSPGGLGGYT
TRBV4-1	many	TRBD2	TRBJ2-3	ASTGAGIGDTQY
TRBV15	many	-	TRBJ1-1	ATSRDDRHFTEAF
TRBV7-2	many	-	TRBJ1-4	ASSFRVNEKLF